This T cell receptor beta chain comes out of a study of blood T cell repertoires in COVID-19. Within 2 weeks before study entry, exposed participants met a COVID-19 case. TCRdb's copy holds only in-frame clones and misses some; the assay was immunoSEQ multiplex PCR. The table lists 150,000 to 200,000 clones, less than 90% of them singletons. Germline V gene sequence: CDR1 LGHNT, CDR2 FRNRAP. V was pared by 1 base and J by 3 bases, with 16 bases between. This CDR3 has 17 residues. The sequence came from a woman aged 25-40 years who had been exposed to COVID-19. The chain joins TRBV12-5 to TRBJ1-5, with D possibly matching TRBD1 (6 bases). Sequenced: PBMCs or T cells enriched from blood (not recorded which). This CDR3 is CASGLAPKDSLNQPQHF. The DNA of the CDR3 is TGTGCTAGTGGTTTGGCCCCTAAGGACAGCCTCAATCAGCCCCAGCATTTT.